Each of the 22 T cell receptor beta chains below was sequenced from the same sample in a study of T cell repertoires in cytomegalovirus infection. TCRdb redid the calling of the reads with MiXCR, one entry per CDR3 protein. Here the sample spans some 300,000 distinct CDR3 sequences, roughly 9.3% being singletons. The sample comprised PBMCs. The receptors derive from a human donor in good health (CMV status not recorded). Some clones in this sample may be carry-over from other donors' samples.

The gene calls are TRBV18 and TRBJ2-1; the match to TRBD2 covers 14 bases. The J segment lost 3 bases and the V segment lost 3 bases, leaving 4 bases of the junction unmatched. Germline V lookup: CDR1 KGHSH, CDR2 LQKENI. This CDR3 comprises 17 residues. CDR3 coding DNA: TGTGCCAGCTCACCCTGGACTAGCGGGGGGCTCTACAATGAGCAGTTCTTC. Translation gives CASSPWTSGGLYNEQFF.

There are many counts of this clonotype. The chain recombines TRBV28 with TRBJ2-1; D remains unclear. The CDR3 extends over 15 amino acids. The germline V and J ends were trimmed by 4 bases and 8 bases, with 18 bases remaining between them. Per the germline V gene, CDR1 is MDHEN and CDR2 is SYDVKM. The CDR3 bases are TGTGCCAGCAGTTCCCCTAACTTCCGATCGTATGAGCAGTTCTTC. It encodes CASSSPNFRSYEQFF. Supplemented by reference TRBV28 and TRBJ2-1, the full variable domain reads DVKVTQSSRYLVKRTGEKVFLECVQDMDHENMFWYRQDPGLGLRLIYFSYDVKMKEKGDIPEGYSVSREKKERFSLILESASTNQTSMYLCASSSPNFRSYEQFFGPGTRLTVL.

This clonotype came up many times. The V gene is TRBV7-2, the J gene TRBJ2-2; 7 positions agree with TRBD2. The V gene end was trimmed by 2 bases and the J gene end by 4 bases; junction bases not matched to a gene: 4. Germline V gene lookup returns CDR1 SGHTA and CDR2 FQGNSA. This CDR3 has 15 residues. Here the CDR3 reads CASSLSGVGTGELFF. CDR3 nucleotide sequence: TGTGCCAGCAGCTTAAGCGGGGTTGGCACCGGGGAGCTGTTTTTT. Full variable domain (missing parts from reference TRBV7-2 and TRBJ2-2): GAGVSQSPSNKVTEKGKDVELRCDPISGHTALYWYRQSLGQGLEFLIYFQGNSAPDKSGLPSDRFSAERTGGSVSTLTIQRTQQEDSAVYLCASSLSGVGTGELFFGEGSRLTVL.

This clonotype was detected many times. The CDR3 nucleotides read TGTGCCAGCAGTGCCGGGACAGGGAAGCAGCCCCAGCATTTT. Its translation: CASSAGTGKQPQHF. The chain couples TRBV27 to TRBJ1-5; 9 positions agree with TRBD1. In germline, CDR1 is MNHEY, CDR2 SMNVEV (reference sequence). V lost 5 bases, J lost 7 bases, and 6 bases stayed unmatched. There are 14 residues in the CDR3.

This clonotype was observed many times. The V call is TRBV5-1, the J call TRBJ2-1, with D possibly being TRBD1 (5 bases). Germline V gene data show CDR1 as SGHRS and CDR2 as YFSETQ. This CDR3 comprises 14 residues. With 0 bases removed from V and 7 bases from J, the gap between germline ends came to 11 bases. The CDR3 spells CASSLEPGKNEQFF. The CDR3 nucleotides are TGCGCCAGCAGCTTGGAACCAGGGAAAAATGAGCAGTTCTTC.

This clonotype has a count of ten or more. The chain uses TRBV28 and TRBJ2-5, with no clear D. The germline gives CDR1 MDHEN, CDR2 SYDVKM. Trimming took off 7 bases at V and 7 bases at J, with 19 bases between the two ends. The CDR3 runs to 14 residues. In DNA, the CDR3 is TGTGCCAGCAACTCCGGGCAAGGGCTGGGGACCCAGTACTTC. Its translation: CASNSGQGLGTQYF. Combining the CDR3 with reference TRBV28 and TRBJ2-5 gives the whole variable domain DVKVTQSSRYLVKRTGEKVFLECVQDMDHENMFWYRQDPGLGLRLIYFSYDVKMKEKGDIPEGYSVSREKKERFSLILESASTNQTSMYLCASNSGQGLGTQYFGPGTRLLVL.

This clonotype was found once. One end of the junction is discordant with germline, which a read error may explain. This rearrangement joins TRBV2 to TRBJ1-5; possibly TRBD1 for D (5 bases). The CDR3 has 13 residues. Germline V lookup: CDR1 SNHLY, CDR2 FYNNEI. CDR3 sequence (DNA): TGTACCAGCAGTGAAGTTCTAGGGGAGCCCCAGCATTTT. It is translated as CTSSEVLGEPQHF.

This clonotype was detected ten times or more. The genes are TRBV2 and TRBJ2-1; 13 bases fit TRBD2. The junction had 5 bases not matched to a gene; V was cut back by 4 bases and J by 5 bases. From germline, CDR1 is SNHLY and CDR2 FYNNEI. This CDR3 has 16 amino acids. In DNA form, the CDR3 reads TGTGCCAGCAGTGGGACTAGCGGGGGTCCGCACAATGAGCAGTTCTTC. Amino acids: CASSGTSGGPHNEQFF.

The chain has TRBV12-5 and TRBJ1-2; D gene unclear. V was shortened by 2 bases and J by 7 bases, with 14 bases between the two germline ends. CDR1 and CDR2 from the germline V gene are LGHNT and FRNRAP. The length of the CDR3 is 14 residues. The CDR3 reads CASGLSPGSGGYTF. CDR3 DNA: TGTGCTAGTGGTTTGTCCCCGGGAAGCGGTGGCTACACCTTC.

Ten or more counts support this clonotype. The chain links TRBV12-3 or TRBV12-4 to TRBJ1-2; D ambiguous. V was shortened by 7 bases and J by 5 bases, with 17 bases between the two germline ends. The CDR3 covers 14 residues. The CDR3 DNA reads as TGTGCCAGCACAATACTCCCTTCCTCTTATGGCTACACCTTC. It specifies CASTILPSSYGYTF.

This chain uses TRBV7-2 with TRBJ2-3; D uncertain. Germline V lookup: CDR1 SGHTA, CDR2 FQGNSA. The V end was cut by 2 bases, the J end by 5 bases, with 5 bases between. The CDR3 has 12 amino acids. DNA of the CDR3: TGTGCCAGCAGCTTATTGGTAGATACGCAGTATTTT. This translates into CASSLLVDTQYF.

This clonotype has ten or more counts. This rearrangement joins TRBV6-2 or TRBV6-3 to TRBJ2-3, with D possibly TRBD2 on 5 matching bases. This CDR3 is 16 amino acids long. CDR1 is MNHEY, CDR2 SVGEGT, per germline. Trimming stripped 2 bases from V and 4 bases from J, with 16 bases between. This CDR3 is CASSYVPPERADTQYF. DNA for the CDR3: TGTGCCAGCAGTTACGTGCCCCCGGAGAGGGCAGATACGCAGTATTTT.

This clonotype was observed many times. Without the conserved terminal phenylalanine or tryptophan, this CDR3 likely stems from a read error. No DNA is shown, since the ends of the CDR3 on it are uncertain; the CDR3 is the one TCRdb lists. This CDR3 reads CASSSGTLGLAGGNYL. V usage is TRBV28 and J usage is TRBJ2-1; the table's D call, TRBD2, has no DNA check behind it. The length of the CDR3 is 16 amino acids, counting both ends. In germline, CDR1 is MDHEN, CDR2 SYDVKM.

This clonotype was observed a few times. J is TRBJ2-1 and V is TRBV20-1; 8 bases are shared with TRBD2. V lost 6 bases to trimming and J lost 6 bases; unmatched junction nucleotides: 10. Germline V gives CDR1 DFQATT, CDR2 SNEGSKA (reference sequence). This CDR3 region has 14 residues. CDR3 sequence reads: CSAKFGTSLNEQFF. The CDR3 nucleotides read TGCAGTGCAAAATTTGGGACTAGTCTCAATGAGCAGTTCTTC.

This chain uses TRBV12-3 or TRBV12-4 with TRBJ2-5, with D unresolved. V shed 5 bases and J shed 2 bases, with 15 bases lying between them. This CDR3 spans 15 amino acids. This CDR3 reads CASSPGQRRQETQYF. CDR3 DNA sequence: TGTGCCAGCAGTCCTGGGCAGCGTCGGCAAGAGACCCAGTACTTC.

The sample holds many counts of this clonotype. The J gene is TRBJ2-7, the V gene TRBV7-2, with 12 bases matching TRBD1. Germline assignment: CDR1 SGHTA and CDR2 FQGNSA. After removal of 6 bases from V and 4 bases from J, the junction contained 7 bases not matched to a gene. CDR3 length equals 15 residues. CDR3 in DNA: TGTGCCAGCAGTCTCTGGGACAGGGGGCGGTACGAGCAGTACTTC. Protein: CASSLWDRGRYEQYF.

The J gene is TRBJ2-7, the V gene TRBV20-1, with 9 nucleotides matching TRBD1. There are 14 residues in the CDR3. The V gene's germline CDR1 is DFQATT and CDR2 SNEGSKA (reference sequence). V dropped 3 bases and J dropped 2; count of bases not matched to a gene: 5. The CDR3 is CSARGQGSPYEQYF. DNA of the CDR3: TGCAGTGCTAGGGGACAGGGAAGCCCCTACGAGCAGTACTTC.

This chain connects TRBV29-1 to TRBJ2-6, with D possibly matching TRBD1 (5 bases). CDR1 SQVTM and CDR2 ANQGSEA come from the germline V gene. The CDR3 runs 14 residues. Trimming stripped 5 bases from V and 0 bases from J, with 8 bases between. The CDR3 sequence is CSVFTGSGANVLTF. CDR3 sequence (DNA): TGCAGCGTTTTCACAGGCTCTGGGGCCAACGTCCTGACTTTC.

This clonotype was detected many times. The chain uses TRBV10-3 and TRBJ2-5; D ambiguous. V was cut by 5 bases and J by 2 bases, with 9 bases left in between. CDR3 length: 13 residues. Germline CDR1 ENHRY, CDR2 SYGVKD. This chain's CDR3 is CAISPRSQETQYF. The CDR3 DNA is TGTGCCATCAGTCCGAGAAGTCAAGAGACCCAGTACTTC.

Turning to this clonotype: This may arise from a read error, as a much more abundant clone is one base away. J is TRBJ1-5 and V is TRBV28; D is ambiguous. In germline, CDR1 is MDHEN, CDR2 SYDVKM. This CDR3 region has 12 residues. In DNA, the CDR3 is TGTGCCGGCAGCCGCGCCGAGATACCCCAGCATTTT. It codes for CAGSRAEIPQHF.

This clonotype was counted many times. CDR3 protein: CASGTESNTGELFF. In DNA, the CDR3 is TGTGCCAGCGGGACAGAGTCGAACACCGGGGAGCTGTTTTTT. The gene calls are TRBV28 and TRBJ2-2, with TRBD1 matching over 7 bases. The trim removed 8 bases at V and 0 bases at J, leaving 3 bases unmatched. The CDR3 has 14 residues. Germline V gene data show CDR1 as MDHEN and CDR2 as SYDVKM. Together with reference TRBV28 and TRBJ2-2, the CDR3 gives the full variable domain: DVKVTQSSRYLVKRTGEKVFLECVQDMDHENMFWYRQDPGLGLRLIYFSYDVKMKEKGDIPEGYSVSREKKERFSLILESASTNQTSMYLCASGTESNTGELFFGEGSRLTVL.

This clonotype showed up many times. Germline is not matched at one junction end, which may reflect a read error. The chain is built from TRBV7-2 and TRBJ1-6; D uncertain. The CDR3 consists of 13 residues. Per the germline V gene, CDR1 is SGHTA and CDR2 is FQGNSA. The CDR3 coding sequence is TGTGCCAGCAGCTTAGTGGATAACTCACCCCTCCACTTT. Translating it yields CASSLVDNSPLHF.